Each of the 30 T cell receptor beta chains below was sequenced from the same sample in a study of blood T cells in healthy people across ages (dated by TCRdb to about 2015). Library preparation was by 5' RACE. For sequencing, an Illumina HiSeq 2500 was employed. The second PCR ran for about 7 to 11 cycles and used a J-beta primer mix along with a sample-barcoded 5' primer. TCRdb ran its own pipeline on the public reads, namely fastp trimming at Q25 and MiXCR clone calling, and kept in-frame beta chains. Merged by CDR3 protein, the rows form single entries marked with the most common genes and DNA. The sample table records about 720,000 distinct CDR3 sequences; 22% of these occur just once. The ten most abundant clones make up around 21% of the sample. Sequenced input: blood. The source is an older man in good health.

The chain has TRBV30 and TRBJ2-1; D may be TRBD1 (6 bases). The J call could be wrong; TRBJ2-5 is a better fit for the DNA end. Germline V gives CDR1 GTSNPN, CDR2 SVGIG (reference sequence). CDR3 length: 13 residues. The CDR3 sequence: CAWGTGPSETQYF. For the CDR3, the DNA is TGTGCCTGGGGTACAGGGCCCTCAGAGACCCAGTACTTC.

The sample holds many counts of this clonotype. This chain uses TRBV20-1 with TRBJ2-1, with 13 nucleotides matching TRBD2. CDR3 length: 15 amino acids. Germline lookup yields CDR1 DFQATT and CDR2 SNEGSKA (reference sequence). The trim removed 1 base at V and 3 bases at J, leaving 0 bases unmatched. Written as DNA, the CDR3 is TGCAGTGCTAGAGGGACTAGCGGGGGCTACAATGAGCAGTTCTTC. Protein sequence: CSARGTSGGYNEQFF.

The chain combines TRBV6-2 or TRBV6-3 with TRBJ1-1; TRBD1 agrees at 10 bases. CDR1 MNHEY and CDR2 SVGEGT come from the germline V gene. The CDR3 consists of 14 residues. Unmatched junction bases numbered 5, after V lost 4 bases and J lost 6 bases. CDR3 sequence: CASSSDRGNPEAFF. Here the CDR3 DNA reads TGTGCCAGCAGTTCGGACAGGGGGAATCCTGAAGCTTTCTTT.

A few counts support this clonotype. V usage is TRBV29-1 and J usage is TRBJ2-7; D remains unclear. The V gene's germline CDR1 is SQVTM and CDR2 ANQGSEA. The CDR3 extends over 12 amino acids. The V end lost 1 base, the J end lost 2 bases, and 6 bases lay between the germline ends. CDR3 bases: TGCAGCGTTGAAGGAAAGACCTACGAGCAGTACTTC. Translating it yields CSVEGKTYEQYF.

The CDR3 DNA reads TGTGCCAGCTCCCCCGACAGGGGGCCGGCTGAAGCTTTCTTT. This translates into CASSPDRGPAEAFF. The chain uses TRBV18 and TRBJ1-1, with 10 bases aligning to TRBD1. From germline, CDR1 is KGHSH and CDR2 LQKENI. V trimming: 6 bases; J trimming: 6 bases; junction bases outside the gene matches: 7. The CDR3 is 14 residues long. The whole variable domain, remainder taken from reference TRBV18 and TRBJ1-1, is NAGVMQNPRHLVRRRGQEARLRCSPMKGHSHVYWYRQLPEEGLKFMVYLQKENIIDESGMPKERFSAEFPKEGPSILRIQQVVRGDSAAYFCASSPDRGPAEAFFGQGTRLTVV.

The table lists this clonotype with a few counts. The chain uses TRBV20-1 and TRBJ2-7; 9 positions agree with TRBD1. The trim removed 6 bases at V and 2 bases at J, leaving 11 bases unmatched. The CDR3 is made up of 15 amino acids. Per the germline V gene, CDR1 is DFQATT and CDR2 is SNEGSKA (reference sequence). In DNA form, the CDR3 reads TGCAGTGCCGTAGGCTCGGACAGGGGAACCTACGAGCAGTACTTC. Translation gives CSAVGSDRGTYEQYF.

This rearrangement joins TRBV20-1 to TRBJ1-3; possibly TRBD1 for D (5 bases). CDR3 length: 15 amino acids. Trimming stripped 6 bases from V and 1 base from J, with 16 bases between. In germline, CDR1 is DFQATT, CDR2 SNEGSKA (reference sequence). CDR3 DNA: TGCAGTGCCTACGTGGGGGGGACGTCTGGAAACACCATATATTTT. Residues: CSAYVGGTSGNTIYF.

This clonotype was seen more than once but under ten times. The gene calls are TRBV13 and TRBJ2-3; TRBD2 aligns across 16 bases. The CDR3 runs 17 residues. Germline V gene lookup returns CDR1 PRHDT and CDR2 FYEKMQ (reference sequence). J gave up 2 bases and V 6 bases, and 5 bases lay outside the gene matches. The DNA of the CDR3 is TGTGCCAGCAGGGGACTAGCGGGAGGGGTCCCCACAGATACGCAGTATTTT. It encodes CASRGLAGGVPTDTQYF.

This clonotype was counted between two and nine times. The gene calls are TRBV4-2 and TRBJ1-3; a possible D gene is TRBD1 (5 bases). The V end was cut by 0 bases, the J end by 0 bases, with 15 bases between. The CDR3 has 18 amino acids. Per the germline V gene, CDR1 is LGHNA and CDR2 is YNFKEQ. In DNA form, the CDR3 reads TGTGCCAGCAGCCAAGAGTTAATCATGGGGCCCTCTGGAAACACCATATATTTT. Encoded protein: CASSQELIMGPSGNTIYF.

This clonotype was seen a few times. Here the CDR3 reads CSARRGQLNEQFF. CDR3 sequence (DNA): TGCAGCGCGCGTAGGGGACAACTTAATGAGCAGTTCTTC. This chain connects TRBV29-1 to TRBJ2-1; perhaps TRBD1 as D (6 bases). Germline CDR1 is SQVTM and CDR2 is ANQGSEA. CDR3 length: 13 amino acids. Trimming removed 7 bases from V and 7 bases from J, with 17 bases in between.

This clonotype has just a few counts. This sequence joins TRBV7-6 and TRBJ1-4; D gene uncertain. V shed 5 bases and J shed 0 bases, with 7 bases lying between them. CDR3 size: 14 residues. Germline V gene data show CDR1 as SGHVS and CDR2 as FNYEAQ. CDR3 loop: CASSLDTTNEKLFF. The CDR3 DNA follows: TGTGCCAGCAGCCTAGATACAACTAATGAAAAACTGTTTTTT.

This clonotype was seen more than once but under ten times. The V and J genes are TRBV5-1 and TRBJ2-5; D might be TRBD1 (6 bases). From germline, CDR1 is SGHRS and CDR2 YFSETQ. Trimming cost V 4 bases and J 1 base, with 11 bases left between them. The CDR3 loop spans 14 amino acids. The DNA of the CDR3 is TGCGCCAGCAGCACGGACAGATCCCAAGAGACCCAGTACTTC. As protein: CASSTDRSQETQYF.

This clonotype was recorded a few times. This rearrangement joins TRBV5-1 to TRBJ1-1; D is possibly TRBD1 (5 bases). V gave up 3 bases and J gave up 4 bases, with 22 bases separating them. The CDR3 consists of 17 residues. Germline loops: CDR1 SGHRS, CDR2 YFSETQ. This CDR3 reads CASSYDGAVAEGTEAFF. The CDR3 region has the DNA TGCGCCAGCAGCTACGATGGGGCCGTAGCTGAAGGCACTGAAGCTTTCTTT.

Only one count was recorded for this clonotype. A much larger clone differs by one base, so this may be a read error. J is TRBJ2-3 and V is TRBV5-1, with 10 bases that match TRBD2. The CDR3 is made up of 18 amino acids. Germline lookup yields CDR1 SGHRS and CDR2 YFSETQ. CDR3 region: CASSLASRLAGVTDTQSF. DNA for the CDR3: TGCGCCAGCAGCTTGGCCTCAAGGCTAGCGGGGGTCACAGATACGCAGTCTTTT.

The rearrangement uses TRBV27 and TRBJ2-2, with 11 bases matching TRBD2. The CDR3 extends over 17 amino acids. The germline CDR1 and CDR2 sequences are MNHEY and SMNVEV (reference sequence). With 6 bases clipped from V and 8 bases from J, the junction kept 14 bases outside the gene matches. CDR3 in amino acids: CASRGPGLAALTGELFF. Written as DNA, the CDR3 is TGTGCCAGCAGGGGTCCGGGACTAGCGGCTTTGACGGGGGAGCTGTTTTTT.

This rearrangement joins TRBV7-9 to TRBJ2-5; D may be TRBD2 (6 bases). The J call may be incorrect, as the DNA end agrees better with TRBJ2-1. The CDR3 is 15 residues long. CDR1 and CDR2 from the germline V gene are SEHNR and FQNEAQ (reference sequence). CDR3 protein: CASRHGTWAYNEQFF. As DNA, the CDR3 is TGTGCCAGCAGACACGGGACTTGGGCGTACAATGAGCAGTTCTTC.

With regard to this clonotype: A much larger clone differs by one base, so this may be a read error. The chain has TRBV6-5 and TRBJ1-2; no reliable D call. Germline V gene lookup returns CDR1 MNHEY and CDR2 SVGAGI. V lost 5 bases and J 4 bases, leaving 5 bases between the germline ends. The CDR3 sequence is 11 residues long. CDR3 DNA sequence: TGTGCCAGCAGTAACAGCTATGGCTACACCTTC. Translation gives CASSNSYGYTF.

The chain has TRBV20-1 and TRBJ2-3; TRBD2 matches at 7 bases. The length of the CDR3 is 16 residues. Germline V gene sequence: CDR1 DFQATT, CDR2 SNEGSKA (reference sequence). The V and J ends lost 0 bases and 5 bases, in that order; junction bases with no gene match: 11. CDR3 nucleotides: TGCAGTGCTAGAGATCGGCTGACTAGCTTTGAAGATACGCAGTATTTT. Translated, it gives CSARDRLTSFEDTQYF.

V is TRBV12-3 or TRBV12-4 and J is TRBJ2-7, with 9 nucleotides matching TRBD1. The CDR3 totals 13 residues. V trimming: 6 bases; J trimming: 2 bases; junction bases outside the gene matches: 2. The CDR3 here is CASRGQGAYEQYF. The CDR3 DNA follows: TGTGCCAGCAGGGGACAGGGTGCCTACGAGCAGTACTTC.

V usage is TRBV20-1 and J usage is TRBJ2-1, with D unclear. The J call is doubtful: the DNA matches TRBJ2-7 better. This CDR3 region has 15 residues. CDR1 is DFQATT, CDR2 SNEGSKA, per germline (reference sequence). CDR3 nucleotides: TGCAGTGCTATTAGGACCGGATATGAAGGTGAAGAGCAGTACTTC. Its protein product is CSAIRTGYEGEEQYF.

The genes are TRBV7-2 and TRBJ1-2; D is possibly TRBD1 (5 bases). Germline CDR1 SGHTA, CDR2 FQGNSA. Deletions cut 1 base from V and 4 bases from J, with 10 bases between. The CDR3 has 14 residues. The CDR3 nucleotides read TGTGCCAGCAGCTTAGGGGGACGGTTCTATGGCTACACCTTC. The encoded protein is CASSLGGRFYGYTF. The full variable domain, completed using reference TRBV7-2 and TRBJ1-2, is GAGVSQSPSNKVTEKGKDVELRCDPISGHTALYWYRQSLGQGLEFLIYFQGNSAPDKSGLPSDRFSAERTGGSVSTLTIQRTQQEDSAVYLCASSLGGRFYGYTFGSGTRLTVV.

This clonotype turned up a few times. This CDR3 fails to terminate in the conserved phenylalanine or tryptophan, so it likely reflects a read error. The V call is TRBV29-1, the J call TRBJ1-1; D not certain. V lost 0 bases and J 4 bases, leaving 9 bases between the germline ends. The germline V gene encodes CDR1 SQVTM and CDR2 ANQGSEA. The CDR3 consists of 13 residues. CDR3 DNA: TGCAGCGTTGAAGATACATTGGGCACTGAAGCTTTCTCT. This translates into CSVEDTLGTEAFS.

This sequence joins TRBV6-6 and TRBJ2-1; either TRBD1 or TRBD2 may supply D (6 bases each). CDR3 length equals 16 residues. Per the germline V gene, CDR1 is MNHNY and CDR2 is SVGAGI (reference sequence). V was pared by 3 bases and J by 2 bases, with 14 bases between. The CDR3 here is CASSYARGQTYNEQFF. The CDR3 coding sequence is TGTGCCAGCAGTTATGCCCGGGGGCAAACCTACAATGAGCAGTTCTTC.

The CDR3 protein is CASRTSSGNTIYF. The DNA of the CDR3 is TGTGCCAGCAGGACGAGCTCTGGAAACACCATATATTTT. V gene TRBV6-5 combines with J gene TRBJ1-3; D uncertain. CDR3 length: 13 amino acids. Looked up from germline, CDR1 is MNHEY and CDR2 is SVGAGI. V gave up 6 bases and J gave up 0 bases, with 6 bases separating them.

This clonotype was recorded at least ten times. J is TRBJ1-5 and V is TRBV10-3; no clear D. Germline V gene lookup returns CDR1 ENHRY and CDR2 SYGVKD. V was cut by 4 bases and J by 4 bases, with 8 bases left in between. CDR3 length equals 13 residues. The CDR3 here is CAISGRGNQPQHF. CDR3 bases: TGTGCCATCAGTGGTCGTGGAAATCAGCCCCAGCATTTT.

The gene calls are TRBV20-1 and TRBJ2-1, with D possibly TRBD1 on 6 matching bases. V was cut by 2 bases and J by 2 bases, with 16 bases left in between. Germline CDR1 and CDR2: DFQATT and SNEGSKA (reference sequence). This CDR3 is 16 amino acids long. This CDR3 reads CSARTRGTHTYNEQFF. The CDR3 nucleotides are TGCAGTGCTAGAACGAGGGGGACACACACCTACAATGAGCAGTTCTTC.

This clonotype was seen once. This chain uses TRBV20-1 with TRBJ2-3; D is possibly TRBD1 or TRBD2 (5 bases each). The CDR3 contains 15 residues. The germline V gene encodes CDR1 DFQATT and CDR2 SNEGSKA (reference sequence). Trimming took off 0 bases at V and 4 bases at J, with 14 bases between the two ends. The CDR3 loop is CSARDQLEGPDTQYF. The CDR3 coding sequence is TGCAGTGCTAGAGATCAGCTAGAGGGGCCAGATACGCAGTATTTT.

This clonotype came up a few times. V is TRBV7-2 and J is TRBJ1-1; a possible D gene is TRBD1 (6 bases). V was clipped by 10 bases and J by 5 bases, with 17 bases between them. The germline V gene encodes CDR1 SGHTA and CDR2 FQGNSA. This CDR3 region has 13 residues. CDR3 coding DNA: TGTGCCACCCCCAGGGGAGGGGGGACTGAAGCTTTCTTT. Protein sequence: CATPRGGGTEAFF.

The rearrangement links TRBV5-6 to TRBJ1-2, with no clear D. Germline CDR1 SGHDT, CDR2 YYEEEE. V was clipped by 5 bases and J by 4 bases, with 9 bases between them. The length of the CDR3 is 12 residues. CDR3 DNA: TGTGCCAGCAGGACGGCCCTCTATGGCTACACCTTC. It is translated as CASRTALYGYTF.

The chain combines TRBV29-1 with TRBJ2-5, with a weak D call TRBD2 (7 bases). V was pared by 0 bases and J by 9 bases, with 14 bases between. Germline CDR1 is SQVTM and CDR2 is ANQGSEA. The CDR3 length is 13 residues. The CDR3 sequence is CSVEEGGGWAQYF. The CDR3 region has the DNA TGCAGCGTTGAAGAGGGAGGGGGTTGGGCCCAGTACTTC.